The clone carrying this T cell receptor (beta chain) was seen ten or more times. Its antigen is not known. There are 13 residues in the CDR3. V trimming: 7 bases; J trimming: 9 bases; junction bases outside the gene matches: 12. The germline gives CDR1 DFQATT, CDR2 SNEGSKA (reference sequence). The sample is drawn from a study of T-cell reconstitution after alpha-beta-depleted transplantation in children. General study points: It was newly produced T cells that mostly accounted for T-cell counts and diversity one year after transplant. Certain patients had high TCRbeta diversity at day 60, and it came from recipient T cells and thymic progenitors that survived. Reported findings indicate that, about two months after transplant, alpha-beta T cells came from several hundred expanded clones, which were derived from non-depleted graft cells.

Unique molecular identifiers were built into the TCRbeta library. In TCRdb, the PCR reads were re-called with MiXCR into one record per CDR3 protein. The sample contains 670,000 or so distinct CDR3 sequences, about 12% of which appear only once. The sample consisted of PBMCs, taken before TCRalphabeta/CD19-depleted stem cell transplant. This TCR was sampled from a girl aged 2 to 10 with congenital amegakaryocytic thrombocytopenia, due to receive a stem cell transplant. V gene TRBV20-1 combines with J gene TRBJ2-1; 7 bases line up with TRBD2. The CDR3: CSGVSREKGEQFF. The CDR3 DNA follows: TGCAGTGGAGTGTCGCGGGAGAAGGGTGAGCAGTTCTTC.